This T cell receptor (beta chain) originates from a study of shared clonotypes between healthy human individuals. At the level of the study: Researchers assigned three CD4 naive, three CD4 memory, two CD8 naive and one CD8 memory plate to each donor. General study results and limits: Blood alone was sampled, and tissue repertoires likely differ. Clonotypes shared by all four sorted-subset donors had higher generation probabilities than non-shared clonotypes. Roughly 5% of naive CD4 clonotypes were shared across a few donors.

The assay was immunoSEQ multiplex PCR, and TCRdb's table has in-frame clones only and misses some. The data contain hundreds of thousands of clones, 72% of them singletons. Of note for this clone: The target antigen is unknown.

This TCR was sampled from a woman under 40 in good health. The sample was memory CD4+ T cells sorted from blood. Stated subset: CD45RA-negative fraction.

This CDR3 is CASSKQGGGDTEAFF. CDR3 bases: TGTGCCAGTAGCAAACAGGGCGGAGGCGACACTGAAGCTTTCTTT. The chain employs TRBV19 and TRBJ1-1; TRBD1 might be the D (6 bases). With 6 bases removed from V and 3 bases from J, the gap between germline ends came to 17 bases. The CDR3 sequence is 15 residues long. Per the germline V gene, CDR1 is LNHDA and CDR2 is SQIVND (reference sequence).